This TCR beta chain was documented in a study of OX40 agonist ivuxolimab in advanced cancers. About the study as a whole: Ivuxolimab was an agonistic, fully human IgG2 monoclonal antibody directed against OX40 (CD134), a costimulatory receptor. Three dose-escalation patients achieved partial responses, one with hepatocellular carcinoma and two with cutaneous melanoma. Intravenous ivuxolimab was administered to patients every 2 weeks at six dose levels: 0.01, 0.1, 0.3, 1.5, 3 and 10 mg/kg. Prior anti-PD-1, anti-PD-L1 or anti-CTLA-4 therapy was permitted, and 30% to 45% of dose-escalation patients had received checkpoint inhibitors. The purpose of peripheral TCRbeta sequencing was to test whether ivuxolimab changed TCR sequence diversity and led to clonal T-cell expansion. In the dose-escalation cohort, 70% to 90% of patients were male, and the mean age was around 60 years with a range of roughly 20 to 79. Of the roughly 51 dose-escalation patients, hepatocellular carcinoma was present in roughly 19, melanoma in roughly 15, renal cell carcinoma in 9 and head and neck cancer in 9. The paper describes the monotherapy dose-escalation part (N of about 50 patients) of the phase I trial of ivuxolimab.

According to the germline V gene, CDR1 reads KGHSY and CDR2 reads FQNENV. V and J lose 4 bases and 0 bases, and a span of 13 bases separates them. Its CDR3 holds 15 amino acids, cysteine through phenylalanine. The sequence is cut down to CDR3 DNA, 45 bases in frame from base 1. The trial excluded patients who had a history of autoimmune disease or who were on systemic immunosuppression. In every dose cohort, peripheral blood was drawn for TCR sequencing at baseline, cycle 4 day 1, and cycle 7 day 1. The samples were taken from a phase I, first-in-human, multicenter, open-label dose-escalation trial of ivuxolimab. Adults with locally advanced or metastatic melanoma, renal cell carcinoma, hepatocellular carcinoma or head and neck squamous cell carcinoma were enrolled in the trial. Before TCR sequencing, CD4+ T cells and CD8+ T cells from peripheral blood were sorted into separate populations. Overall results and qualifications from the work: On average, CD8+ T cells showed more expanded clones than CD4+ T cells after ivuxolimab. The antigen specificity of the clonally expanded peripheral T cells was not determined. Low levels of normalized T-cell clonal expansion were also seen in some patients who did not respond. Clonal expansion of both CD4+ and CD8+ blood T cells was observed from baseline to week 6 at doses 0.1 to 3.0 mg/kg. In partial responders in the 0.1-3.0 mg/kg groups, normalized peripheral clonal expansion was found to be among the lowest, especially among CD8+ T cells.

For sequencing of the TCRbeta CDR3 region, genomic DNA was extracted from the sorted cells. TCRbeta CDR3 regions were sequenced using the immunoSEQ Assay. TCRdb mirrors the immuneACCESS table, restricted to in-frame sequences. Some clones are absent from its copies; in checked studies, under half trace to an unresolved V gene, and the reason for the others is unknown. This sample gives about 52,000 clones in total; roughly 91% of them show up just once. Of the sample, over 20% falls within the top ten clones. Of note for this clone: Its antigen remains unidentified. Base qualities are missing; no much larger clone stands one base away.

Sequenced here: CD4+ or CD8+ T cells sorted from blood, sampled in a trial of the OX40 agonist ivuxolimab. The TCR comes from an adult with an advanced solid tumor such as melanoma, head and neck, liver or kidney cancer. In this chain, TRBV16 is recombined with TRBJ2-7; possibly the D gene is TRBD1, per 5 matching bases. At the DNA level, the sequence is TGTGCCAGCAGCCCCAGGGATTCTCCCTCCTACGAGCAGTACTTC. It specifies CASSPRDSPSYEQYF.